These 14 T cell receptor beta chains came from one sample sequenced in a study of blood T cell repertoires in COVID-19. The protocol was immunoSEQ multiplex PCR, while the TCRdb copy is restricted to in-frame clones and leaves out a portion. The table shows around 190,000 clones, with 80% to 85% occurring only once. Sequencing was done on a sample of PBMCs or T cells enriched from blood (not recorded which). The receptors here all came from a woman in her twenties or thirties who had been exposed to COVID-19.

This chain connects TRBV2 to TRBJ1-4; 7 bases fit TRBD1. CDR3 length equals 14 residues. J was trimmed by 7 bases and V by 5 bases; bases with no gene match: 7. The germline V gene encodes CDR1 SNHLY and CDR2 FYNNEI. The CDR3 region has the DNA TGTGCCAGCAGTCAACAGGGGTTCGGTGAAAAACTGTTTTTT. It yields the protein CASSQQGFGEKLFF.

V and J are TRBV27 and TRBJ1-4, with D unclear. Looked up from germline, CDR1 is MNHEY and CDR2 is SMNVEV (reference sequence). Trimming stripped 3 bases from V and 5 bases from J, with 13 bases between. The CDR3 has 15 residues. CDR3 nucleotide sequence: TGTGCCAGCAGTTTGCGAGGGTTGAGGAATGAAAAACTGTTTTTT. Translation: CASSLRGLRNEKLFF.

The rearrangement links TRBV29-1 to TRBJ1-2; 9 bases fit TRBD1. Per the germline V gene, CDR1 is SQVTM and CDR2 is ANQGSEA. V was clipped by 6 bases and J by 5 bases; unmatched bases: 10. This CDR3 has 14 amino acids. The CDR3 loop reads CSVSSRTGAYGYTF. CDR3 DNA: TGCAGCGTATCTTCTCGGACAGGGGCATATGGCTACACCTTC.

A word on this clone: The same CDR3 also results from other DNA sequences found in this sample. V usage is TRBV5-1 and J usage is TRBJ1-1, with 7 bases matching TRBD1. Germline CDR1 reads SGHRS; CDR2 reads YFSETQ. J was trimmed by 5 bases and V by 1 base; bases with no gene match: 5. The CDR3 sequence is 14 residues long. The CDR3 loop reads CASSLTGAGTEAFF. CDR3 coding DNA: TGCGCCAGCAGCTTGACAGGGGCAGGTACTGAAGCTTTCTTT.

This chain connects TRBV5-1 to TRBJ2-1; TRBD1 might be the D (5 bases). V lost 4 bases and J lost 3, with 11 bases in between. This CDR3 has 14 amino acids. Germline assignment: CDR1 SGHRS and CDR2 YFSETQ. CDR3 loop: CASSLEQGYNEQFF. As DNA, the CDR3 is TGCGCCAGCAGCCTGGAGCAGGGCTACAATGAGCAGTTCTTC.

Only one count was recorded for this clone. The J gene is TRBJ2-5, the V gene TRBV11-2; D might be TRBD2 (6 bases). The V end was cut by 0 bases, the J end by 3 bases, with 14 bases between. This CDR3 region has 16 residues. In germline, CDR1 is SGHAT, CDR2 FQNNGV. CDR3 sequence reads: CASSLDGLGGKETQYF. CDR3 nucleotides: TGTGCCAGCAGCTTAGATGGGTTGGGCGGGAAAGAGACCCAGTACTTC.

The CDR3 DNA reads as TGTGCCAGCACTCCGGGACTAGAAGTTCAGCAGTACTTC. The encoded protein is CASTPGLEVQQYF. The rearrangement joins TRBV6-1 to TRBJ2-7, with 8 nucleotides matching TRBD2. This CDR3 spans 13 amino acids. V shed 7 bases, J shed 8 bases, and the junction held 10 bases outside the gene matches. CDR1 is MNHNS, CDR2 SASEGT, per germline.

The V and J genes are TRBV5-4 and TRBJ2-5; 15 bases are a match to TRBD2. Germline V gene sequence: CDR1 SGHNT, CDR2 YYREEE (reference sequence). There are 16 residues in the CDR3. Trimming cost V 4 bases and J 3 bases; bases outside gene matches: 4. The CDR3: CASSAGTSGGKETQYF. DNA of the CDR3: TGTGCCAGCAGCGCCGGGACTAGCGGGGGGAAAGAGACCCAGTACTTC.

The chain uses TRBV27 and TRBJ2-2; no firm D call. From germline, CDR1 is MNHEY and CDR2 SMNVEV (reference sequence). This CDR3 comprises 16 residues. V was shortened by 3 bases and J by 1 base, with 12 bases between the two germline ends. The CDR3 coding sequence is TGTGCCAGCAGTTTGTTACAGCTCAGGAACACCGGGGAGCTGTTTTTT. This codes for CASSLLQLRNTGELFF.

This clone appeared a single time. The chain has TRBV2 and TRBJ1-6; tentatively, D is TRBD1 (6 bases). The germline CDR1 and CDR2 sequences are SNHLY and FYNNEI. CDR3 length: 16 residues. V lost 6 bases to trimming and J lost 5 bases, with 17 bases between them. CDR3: CASRWGRLDDNSPLHF. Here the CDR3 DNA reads TGTGCCAGCAGGTGGGGGCGGTTAGACGATAATTCACCCCTCCACTTT.

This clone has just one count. This chain's CDR3 is CASSLRGQGNYGYTF. The CDR3, as DNA: TGTGCCAGCAGTTTACGTGGACAGGGGAACTATGGCTACACCTTC. The V gene is TRBV27, the J gene TRBJ1-2; TRBD1 agrees at 9 bases. CDR3 length: 15 residues. V shed 2 bases, J shed 2 bases, and the junction held 3 bases outside the gene matches. Per the germline V gene, CDR1 is MNHEY and CDR2 is SMNVEV (reference sequence).

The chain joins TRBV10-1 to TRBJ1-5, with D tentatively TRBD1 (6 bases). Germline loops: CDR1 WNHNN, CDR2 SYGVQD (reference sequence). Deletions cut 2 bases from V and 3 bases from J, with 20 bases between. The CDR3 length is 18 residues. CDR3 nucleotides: TGCGCCAGCAGTGAGGCCCACAGGGACGACCCCTTCAATCAGCCCCAGCATTTT. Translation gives CASSEAHRDDPFNQPQHF.

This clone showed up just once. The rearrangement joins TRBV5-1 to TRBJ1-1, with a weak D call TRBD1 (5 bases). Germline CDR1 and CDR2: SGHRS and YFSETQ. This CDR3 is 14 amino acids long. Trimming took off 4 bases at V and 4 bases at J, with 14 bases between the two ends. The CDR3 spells CASSGGAARTEAFF. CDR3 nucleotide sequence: TGCGCCAGCAGCGGCGGGGCCGCTCGCACTGAAGCTTTCTTT.

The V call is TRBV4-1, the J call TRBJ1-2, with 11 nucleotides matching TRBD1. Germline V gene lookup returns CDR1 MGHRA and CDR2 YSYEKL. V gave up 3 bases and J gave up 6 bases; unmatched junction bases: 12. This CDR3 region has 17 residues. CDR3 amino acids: CASSHGQGAIGTDGYTF. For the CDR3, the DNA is TGCGCCAGCAGCCATGGACAGGGGGCAATCGGAACGGATGGCTACACCTTC.